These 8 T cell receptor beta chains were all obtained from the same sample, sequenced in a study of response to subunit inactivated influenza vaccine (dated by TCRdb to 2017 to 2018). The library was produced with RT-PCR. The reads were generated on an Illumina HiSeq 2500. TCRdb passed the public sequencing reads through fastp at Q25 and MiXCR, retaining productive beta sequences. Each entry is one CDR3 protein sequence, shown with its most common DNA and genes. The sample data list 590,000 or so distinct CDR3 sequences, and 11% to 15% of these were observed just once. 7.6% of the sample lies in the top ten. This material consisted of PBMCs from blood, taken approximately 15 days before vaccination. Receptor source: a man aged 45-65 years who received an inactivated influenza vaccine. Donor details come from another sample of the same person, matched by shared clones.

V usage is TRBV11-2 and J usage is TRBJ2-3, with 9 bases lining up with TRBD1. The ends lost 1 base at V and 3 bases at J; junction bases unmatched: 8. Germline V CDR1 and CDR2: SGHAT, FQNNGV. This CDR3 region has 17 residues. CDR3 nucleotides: TGTGCCAGCAGCTTAGTCGGGACAGGGAAAGTGACAGATACGCAGTATTTT. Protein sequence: CASSLVGTGKVTDTQYF.

The chain's CDR3 is CASSRTGPDGYTF. In DNA form, the CDR3 reads TGCGCCAGCAGCCGGACAGGACCAGATGGCTACACCTTC. The chain employs TRBV5-1 and TRBJ1-2, with 7 bases matching TRBD1. Germline assignment: CDR1 SGHRS and CDR2 YFSETQ. J gave up 6 bases and V 4 bases, and 6 bases lay outside the gene matches. The CDR3 consists of 13 residues.

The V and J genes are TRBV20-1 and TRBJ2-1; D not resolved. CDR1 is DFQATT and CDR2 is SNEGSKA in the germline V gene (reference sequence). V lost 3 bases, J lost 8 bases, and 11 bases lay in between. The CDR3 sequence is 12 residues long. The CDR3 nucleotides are TGCAGTGCTAGTCTCCAGTGGGATGAGCAGTTCTTC. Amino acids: CSASLQWDEQFF.

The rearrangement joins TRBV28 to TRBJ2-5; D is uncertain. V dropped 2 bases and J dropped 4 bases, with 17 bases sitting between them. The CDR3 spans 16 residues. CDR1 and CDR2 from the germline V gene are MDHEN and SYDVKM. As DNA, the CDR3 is TGTGCCAGCAGTTTAGGCGGCCCGGCTGTGGGAGAGACCCAGTACTTC. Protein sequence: CASSLGGPAVGETQYF.

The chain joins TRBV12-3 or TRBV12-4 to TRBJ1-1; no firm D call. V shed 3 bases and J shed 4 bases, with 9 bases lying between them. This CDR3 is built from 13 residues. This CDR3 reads CASSFTSATEAFF. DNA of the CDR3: TGTGCCAGCAGTTTTACATCAGCCACTGAAGCTTTCTTT.

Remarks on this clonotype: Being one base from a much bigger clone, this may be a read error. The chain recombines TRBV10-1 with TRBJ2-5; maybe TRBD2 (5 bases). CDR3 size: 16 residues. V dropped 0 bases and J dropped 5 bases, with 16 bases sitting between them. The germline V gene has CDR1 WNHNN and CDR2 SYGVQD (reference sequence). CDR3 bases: TGCGCCAGCAGTGAGTCGAGAGGGTCAGATCACGAGACCCAGTACTTC. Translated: CASSESRGSDHETQYF.

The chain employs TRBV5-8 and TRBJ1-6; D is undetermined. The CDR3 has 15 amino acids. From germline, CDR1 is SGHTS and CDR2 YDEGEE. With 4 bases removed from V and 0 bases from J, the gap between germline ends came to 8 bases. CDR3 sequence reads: CASSGGSSYNSPLHF. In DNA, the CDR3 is TGTGCCAGCAGCGGAGGGAGCTCCTATAATTCACCCCTCCACTTT.

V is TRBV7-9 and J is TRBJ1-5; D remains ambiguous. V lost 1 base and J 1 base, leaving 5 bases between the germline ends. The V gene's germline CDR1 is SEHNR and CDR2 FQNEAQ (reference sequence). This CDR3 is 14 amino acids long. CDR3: CASSLVDSNQPQHF. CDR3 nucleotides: TGTGCCAGCAGCTTAGTCGACAGCAATCAGCCCCAGCATTTT. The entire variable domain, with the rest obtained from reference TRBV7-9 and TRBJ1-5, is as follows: DTGVSQNPRHKITKRGQNVTFRCDPISEHNRLYWYRQTLGQGPEFLTYFQNEAQLEKSRLLSDRFSAERPKGSFSTLEIQRTEQGDSAMYLCASSLVDSNQPQHFGDGTRLSIL.